The 21 T cell receptor beta chains listed next were all sequenced from one sample in a study of T cell repertoires in cytomegalovirus infection. TCRdb used MiXCR to reprocess the reads, holding one entry per CDR3 protein. The profile covers around 180,000 distinct CDR3 sequences, with roughly 27% appearing a single time and 31% taken by the ten largest. Source material: PBMCs. The source is a human donor in good health (CMV status not recorded). Some clones in this sample may be carry-over from other donors' samples.

This clonotype was recorded at least ten times. This chain uses TRBV12-3 or TRBV12-4 with TRBJ2-5; D may be TRBD2 (6 bases). V lost 6 bases, J lost 5 bases, and 19 bases lay in between. The CDR3 covers 15 residues. In DNA form, the CDR3 reads TGTGCCAGCAGGCTCGGGGAACTAGCCTCCGAGACCCAGTACTTC. Encoded protein: CASRLGELASETQYF.

In its sample, this clonotype was seen a few times. The J gene is TRBJ1-2, the V gene TRBV19; TRBD1 matches 8 bases. The V gene's germline CDR1 is LNHDA and CDR2 SQIVND (reference sequence). V lost 6 bases, J lost 1 base, and 7 bases stayed unmatched. The CDR3 consists of 15 residues. CDR3 sequence: CASSETGGSNYGYTF. The CDR3 coding sequence is TGTGCCAGTAGCGAAACAGGGGGAAGTAACTATGGCTACACCTTC.

V and J are TRBV4-3 and TRBJ2-7; 8 nucleotides align to TRBD2. Looked up from germline, CDR1 is LGHNA and CDR2 is YSLEER. The CDR3 covers 15 residues. The J segment lost 1 base and the V segment lost 0 bases, leaving 2 bases of the junction unmatched. The CDR3 protein is CASSQEPSGSYEQYF. For the CDR3, the DNA is TGCGCCAGCAGCCAAGAGCCTAGCGGGTCCTACGAGCAGTACTTC.

This clonotype was counted many times. The V and J genes are TRBV7-2 and TRBJ2-7; TRBD2 matches 7 bases. Germline CDR1 SGHTA, CDR2 FQGNSA. This CDR3 is built from 15 residues. V lost 3 bases and J lost 0; bases outside the gene matches: 5. Here the CDR3 DNA reads TGTGCCAGCAGCTTCGGGGGGACGGCCTCCTACGAGCAGTACTTC. Encoded protein: CASSFGGTASYEQYF.

This clonotype was counted once. The V call is TRBV12-3 or TRBV12-4, the J call TRBJ2-3; D ambiguous. V shed 2 bases and J shed 5 bases, with 11 bases lying between them. The CDR3 has 14 amino acids. CDR3 sequence: CASSLNRAQDTQYF. The CDR3 DNA follows: TGTGCCAGCAGTTTAAATAGGGCCCAAGATACGCAGTATTTT.

The rearrangement joins TRBV11-2 to TRBJ2-1; a weak D match, TRBD2 (5 bases). Germline CDR1 is SGHAT and CDR2 is FQNNGV. V shed 1 base and J shed 8 bases, with 18 bases lying between them. CDR3 length: 16 residues. CDR3 bases: TGTGCCAGCAGCTTAGCTAGCAGTTTCCCTTCCGATGAGCAGTTCTTC. Translation: CASSLASSFPSDEQFF.

The table lists this clonotype with many counts. The genes are TRBV7-2 and TRBJ1-6; D is possibly TRBD1 (6 bases). This CDR3 is built from 17 residues. CDR1 and CDR2 (germline): SGHTA, FQGNSA. V lost 2 bases to trimming and J lost 8 bases, with 19 bases between them. This CDR3 is CASSLRAGAYQDSPLHF. The DNA of the CDR3 is TGTGCCAGCAGCTTAAGGGCAGGGGCCTATCAGGATTCACCCCTCCACTTT.

This clonotype was counted a few times. The chain is built from TRBV12-3 or TRBV12-4 and TRBJ2-1; 8 nucleotides agree with TRBD2. V lost 4 bases to trimming and J lost 8 bases; unmatched junction nucleotides: 7. This CDR3 comprises 14 residues. For the CDR3, the DNA is TGTGCCAGCAGTTCCGGGGGGGCCGGGGATGAGCAGTTCTTC. It translates to CASSSGGAGDEQFF.

The rearrangement uses TRBV25-1 and TRBJ1-1, with D perhaps TRBD1 (5 bases). This CDR3 spans 12 amino acids. Trimming shortened V by 2 bases and J by 6 bases, and 7 bases separated the two germline ends. Germline values: CDR1 MGHDK, CDR2 SYGVNS. CDR3 nucleotides: TGTGCCAGCAGTGAACGGGACGCTGAAGCTTTCTTT. Its protein is CASSERDAEAFF.

This clonotype was detected only a few times. The chain uses TRBV20-1 and TRBJ2-3, with a weak D call TRBD2 (6 bases). The CDR3 sequence is 14 residues long. From germline, CDR1 is DFQATT and CDR2 SNEGSKA (reference sequence). Deletions cut 3 bases from V and 3 bases from J, with 13 bases between. The DNA for the CDR3 is TGCAGTGCTAGCCCCGGGACTGGGACAGATACGCAGTATTTT. Protein: CSASPGTGTDTQYF.

Only one count was recorded for this clonotype. The J gene is TRBJ1-1, the V gene TRBV7-9; maybe TRBD1 (6 bases). The CDR3 loop spans 17 amino acids. Germline V CDR1 and CDR2: SEHNR, FQNEAQ (reference sequence). Trimming stripped 0 bases from V and 7 bases from J, with 21 bases between. The CDR3 is CASSLANTGRKVSEAFF. The CDR3 bases are TGTGCCAGCAGCTTAGCGAACACAGGGAGGAAGGTCAGTGAAGCTTTCTTT.

This clonotype was counted at least ten times. V usage is TRBV4-1 and J usage is TRBJ1-5; 7 nucleotides match TRBD1. The CDR3 runs to 15 residues. CDR1 and CDR2 (germline): MGHRA, YSYEKL. After removal of 3 bases from V and 4 bases from J, the junction contained 6 bases not matched to a gene. This CDR3 is CASSHAGTVNQPQHF. The CDR3 nucleotides read TGCGCCAGCAGCCACGCGGGGACAGTGAATCAGCCCCAGCATTTT.

This clonotype was detected only a few times. V gene TRBV5-1 combines with J gene TRBJ2-2; D gene uncertain. The germline V and J ends were trimmed by 5 bases and 6 bases, with 5 bases remaining between them. This CDR3 has 11 residues. Germline loops: CDR1 SGHRS, CDR2 YFSETQ. The CDR3 loop is CASRGSGELFF. The CDR3 region has the DNA TGCGCCAGCAGGGGTTCCGGGGAGCTGTTTTTT.

The sample holds a few counts of this clonotype. The gene calls are TRBV6-2 or TRBV6-3 and TRBJ2-2; 10 bases match TRBD1. The J segment lost 0 bases and the V segment lost 0 bases, leaving 7 bases of the junction unmatched. CDR3 length: 19 amino acids. CDR1 is MNHEY, CDR2 SVGEGT, per germline. The CDR3 is CASSYSDRGRRANTGELFF. CDR3 bases: TGTGCCAGCAGTTACTCAGACAGGGGGCGTCGGGCGAACACCGGGGAGCTGTTTTTT.

The rearrangement joins TRBV11-2 to TRBJ1-5, with TRBD1 matching 7 bases. There are 12 residues in the CDR3. V was pared by 4 bases and J by 6 bases, with 0 bases of the junction left unmatched. From germline, CDR1 is SGHAT and CDR2 FQNNGV. CDR3 amino acids: CASSSGGQPQHF. CDR3 coding DNA: TGTGCCAGCAGCTCAGGGGGTCAGCCCCAGCATTTT.

The chain uses TRBV19 and TRBJ1-5; D remains unclear. Looked up from germline, CDR1 is LNHDA and CDR2 is SQIVND (reference sequence). Trimming pared 8 bases from V and 0 bases from J, leaving 14 bases between. The CDR3 is 15 amino acids. This CDR3 reads CASRPTEYSNQPQHF. In DNA, the CDR3 is TGTGCCAGTCGCCCGACGGAATATAGCAATCAGCCCCAGCATTTT.

About this clonotype itself: A much bigger clone sits one base away, suggesting this may be a read error. The J gene is TRBJ2-7, the V gene TRBV7-2; 7 bases line up with TRBD1. Looked up from germline, CDR1 is SGHTA and CDR2 is FQGNSA. Germline trimming cut 5 bases from V and 6 bases from J; bases unmatched to any gene: 13. The CDR3 totals 15 residues. DNA of the CDR3: TGTGCCAGCAGCCCCACCCCGGGACAGCGCTCCGAGCAGTACTTC. The encoded protein is CASSPTPGQRSEQYF.

This clonotype was detected a few times. The chain is built from TRBV5-1 and TRBJ1-5; no clear D. Germline lookup yields CDR1 SGHRS and CDR2 YFSETQ. The CDR3 length is 15 residues. V lost 5 bases and J 1 base, leaving 13 bases between the germline ends. CDR3 sequence: CASRLDAVSNQPQHF. CDR3 coding DNA: TGCGCCAGCAGACTTGATGCCGTGAGCAATCAGCCCCAGCATTTT.

J is TRBJ1-1 and V is TRBV27; D might be TRBD1 (6 bases). With 5 bases removed from V and 5 bases from J, the gap between germline ends came to 18 bases. CDR3 size: 15 residues. Germline loops: CDR1 MNHEY, CDR2 SMNVEV (reference sequence). CDR3 DNA sequence: TGTGCCAGCAGTCTTGATACAGGGTTTGGGACTGAAGCTTTCTTT. Translation gives CASSLDTGFGTEAFF.

V and J are TRBV5-1 and TRBJ1-1; D may be TRBD1 (6 bases). This CDR3 comprises 14 residues. The V gene's germline CDR1 is SGHRS and CDR2 YFSETQ. V was shortened by 4 bases and J by 5 bases, with 15 bases between the two germline ends. The CDR3 DNA reads TGCGCCAGCAGCCTGGAGGGGGGGCCAACTGAAGCTTTCTTT. Amino acids: CASSLEGGPTEAFF. Supplemented by reference TRBV5-1 and TRBJ1-1, the full variable domain reads KAGVTQTPRYLIKTRGQQVTLSCSPISGHRSVSWYQQTPGQGLQFLFEYFSETQRNKGNFPGRFSGRQFSNSRSEMNVSTLELGDSALYLCASSLEGGPTEAFFGQGTRLTVV.

This rearrangement joins TRBV6-2 or TRBV6-3 to TRBJ2-3; 11 nucleotides match TRBD2. In germline, CDR1 is MNHEY, CDR2 SVGEGT. The V and J ends lost 4 bases and 2 bases, in that order; junction bases with no gene match: 8. The CDR3 extends over 17 amino acids. CDR3 residues: CASSWGLAVRDTDTQYF. DNA for the CDR3: TGTGCCAGCAGTTGGGGACTAGCGGTAAGGGACACAGATACGCAGTATTTT.